A selection of T cell receptor beta chains follows, all from one sample in a study of Ad26.COV2.S vaccination and SARS-CoV-2 variants. Here immunoSEQ multiplex PCR was the method, and the copy in TCRdb shows in-frame clones only, minus some. The top ten clones hold 3.5% of a sample with fewer than 400,000 clones, around 85% of them seen once. Sample: peripheral blood, taken in a trial of Ad26.COV2.S vaccine versus placebo. The receptors stem from a person aged 18-60 years who received the Ad26.COV2.S COVID-19 vaccine or a placebo. Each CDR3 is given without its conserved first and last residue.

>12|TRBJ2-7|TRBV7-2
ASSPISSVKEQY
>13|TRBJ1-1|TRBV5-1
ASSLDGARGTEAF
>12|TRBJ2-5|TRBV14
ASSPSGLQETQY
>16|TRBJ2-7|TRBV27
ASSAPGHLGQPTYEQY
>13|TRBJ2-5|TRBV4-3
ASSHTPDALETQY
>14|TRBJ1-6|TRBV15
ATSSTGGITNSPLH
>11|TRBJ2-2|TRBV7-8
ASSYPAGWELF
>12|TRBJ2-1|TRBV13
ASSPAEYYNEQF
>14|TRBJ2-5|TRBV19
ASSIDGFREQETQY
>13|TRBJ1-2|TRBV19
ASSIISSTLGGYT
>11|TRBJ2-7|TRBV11-2
ASSFGSNYEQY
>12|TRBJ2-2|TRBV7-9
AAGDTANTGELF
>12|TRBJ2-7|TRBV16
ASSPQGPPNEQY
>14|TRBJ2-5|TRBV3-1/TRBV3-2
ASSQDRIRRQETQY
>11|TRBJ2-5|TRBV7-9
ASSLAAWETQY
>15|TRBJ2-7|TRBV7-8
ASSSRFGQGNDYEQY
>11|TRBJ1-2|TRBV12-3/TRBV12-4
ASSEGQVRGYT
>15|TRBJ2-7|TRBV7-9
ASSLLLRQGSLYEQY
>11|TRBJ1-2|TRBV25-1
ASSEAGMHGYT
>9|TRBJ2-5|TRBV12-3/TRBV12-4
ASSLRGTQY
>12|TRBJ2-2|TRBV6-5
ASSYSGGTGELF
>10|TRBJ2-3|TRBV3-1/TRBV3-2
ASSRTSNTQY
>12|TRBJ1-2|TRBV7-2
ASTRDRGNYGYT
>14|TRBJ2-1|TRBV11-2
ASSSLKGAPGLEQF
>9|TRBJ1-1|TRBV2
ASSPPREAF
>13|TRBJ2-7|TRBV7-2
ASSLSPGQYYEQY
>12|TRBJ1-4|TRBV4-1
ASTLDRGNEKLF
>11|TRBJ1-6|TRBV4-1
ASSQAEFSPLH
>13|TRBJ1-1|TRBV18
ASSPGTGENTEAF
>12|TRBJ1-2|TRBV6-5
ASSYGTGIYGYT
>13|TRBJ2-1|TRBV2
ASSEVQRGDNEQF
>11|TRBJ2-7|TRBV11-2
ASSWDREDEQY
>14|TRBJ1-5|TRBV27
ASSLGTQGSNQPQH
>12|TRBJ1-1|TRBV18
ASSPMGRGTEAF
>12|TRBJ2-5|TRBV7-9
ASSPWTTQETQY
>12|TRBJ1-2|TRBV11-2
ASSLGRRGFGYT
>12|TRBJ1-5|TRBV6-1
ASSLAGTNQPQH
>12|TRBJ1-4|TRBV10-3
AISENREGEKLF
>13|TRBJ2-1|TRBV7-2
ASSSSSGGANEQF
>15|TRBJ1-6|TRBV5-6
ASSLGVPSSYNSPLH
>13|TRBJ2-3|TRBV3-1/TRBV3-2
ASSQDTASTDTQY
>15|TRBJ1-2|TRBV2
ASSEGTGGQHVYGYT
>12|TRBJ1-5|TRBV11-2
ASSWTGSNQPQH
>12|TRBJ2-7|TRBV5-1
ASSIGTDSYEQY
>11|TRBJ2-7|TRBV7-8
ASRRAVSYEQY
>13|TRBJ2-7|TRBV6-5
ASNSGKAGTYEQY